This T cell receptor (beta chain) was identified in a study of T cell responses to AZD1222 COVID-19 vaccine. Study-level points and caveats: Nearly half of spike-specific TCRs reportedly target variant regions that are unmutated in the B.1.351 and B.1.1.7 variants. Among the donors, most were white British and more were female, and clonal diversity was possibly underestimated. Spike-spanning, vaccine-associated CD4 TCRs were dominant at 160-218 and 743-854. Recipients of AZD1222 seropositive at baseline numbered only 6 or 7.

The assay was immunoSEQ multiplex PCR, and TCRdb's table has in-frame clones only and misses some. Of about 120,000 clones in the sample, more than 85% were seen once. The germline CDR1 and CDR2 sequences are SGHNT and YENEEA. The CDR3 has 14 residues. The germline V and J ends were trimmed by 5 bases and 0 bases, with 11 bases remaining between them. Note on this clone: Its specificity is not known.

The sample here was peripheral blood, taken 28 days after the second AZD1222 dose. The clonotype was recovered from an adult who received the AZD1222 COVID-19 vaccine. The gene calls are TRBV11-3 and TRBJ2-7; no clear D. CDR3 region: CASSKAISSYEQYF. For the CDR3, the DNA is TGTGCCAGCAGCAAGGCAATTTCCTCCTACGAGCAGTACTTC.